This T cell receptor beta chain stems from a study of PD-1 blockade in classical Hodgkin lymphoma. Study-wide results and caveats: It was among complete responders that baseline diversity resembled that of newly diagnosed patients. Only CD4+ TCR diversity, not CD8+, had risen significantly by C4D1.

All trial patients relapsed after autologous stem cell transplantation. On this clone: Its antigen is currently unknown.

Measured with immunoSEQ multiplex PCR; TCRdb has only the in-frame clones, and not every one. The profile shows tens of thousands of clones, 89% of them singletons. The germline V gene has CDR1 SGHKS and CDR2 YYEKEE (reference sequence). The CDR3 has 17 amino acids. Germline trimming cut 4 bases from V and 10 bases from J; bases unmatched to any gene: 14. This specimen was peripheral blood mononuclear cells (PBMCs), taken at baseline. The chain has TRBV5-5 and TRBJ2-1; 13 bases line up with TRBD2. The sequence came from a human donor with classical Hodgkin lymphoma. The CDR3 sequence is CASSPTAGTSGIREQFF. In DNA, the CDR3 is TGTGCCAGCAGCCCGACAGCCGGGACTAGCGGGATTCGGGAGCAGTTCTTC.